One and the same sample provided the 22 T cell receptor beta chains below, sequenced in a study of blood T cell repertoires in COVID-19 (dated by TCRdb to 2019 to 2021). Receptors were amplified or captured by the immunoSEQ multiplex PCR assay. As stored in TCRdb, this immuneACCESS dataset retains in-frame rearrangements with V and J assigned. A fraction of the clones does not appear; measured against another copy, unresolved V genes explain less than half of the discrepancy, and the remainder lacks a known reason. The sample contains approximately 240,000 clones, around 80% of them found a single time. The ten largest make up over 15% of the sample. Sequencing was done on a sample of peripheral blood. Source of these receptors: an elderly woman with active or convalescent COVID-19.

The J gene is TRBJ1-6, the V gene TRBV4-1; 7 bases are shared with TRBD1. Trimming cost V 3 bases and J 0 bases; bases outside gene matches: 8. Germline V gene lookup returns CDR1 MGHRA and CDR2 YSYEKL. The CDR3 totals 18 residues. CDR3 sequence: CASSQDGQASSYNSPLHF. CDR3 DNA: TGCGCCAGCAGCCAGGATGGACAGGCGAGCTCCTATAATTCACCCCTCCACTTT.

Concerning this clone itself: At one end the junction does not follow the germline gene, possibly because of a read error. This sequence joins TRBV11-2 and TRBJ1-2, with 7 bases identical to TRBD1. CDR3 length equals 11 residues. CDR1 SGHAT and CDR2 FQNNGV come from the germline V gene. CDR3 DNA sequence: TGTGCCAGCAGCAGCCTAGGGACAGCTTTTTTC. Translating gives CASSSLGTAFF.

This clone has only a few counts. This sequence joins TRBV6-6 and TRBJ1-1; D may be TRBD1 (6 bases). CDR1 MNHNY and CDR2 SVGAGI come from the germline V gene (reference sequence). With 6 bases removed from V and 7 bases from J, the gap between germline ends came to 21 bases. This CDR3 has 15 amino acids. CDR3 amino acids: CASRMGGASGDEAFF. The CDR3, as DNA: TGTGCCAGCAGAATGGGGGGGGCGAGCGGGGATGAAGCTTTCTTT.

The chain has TRBV7-9 and TRBJ2-6; D not resolved. CDR3 length: 14 residues. Germline CDR1 and CDR2: SEHNR and FQNEAQ (reference sequence). V lost 11 bases and J lost 0, with 11 bases in between. CDR3 protein: CAPDRSSGANVLTF. Written as DNA, the CDR3 is TGTGCCCCCGATCGGAGCTCTGGGGCCAACGTCCTGACTTTC.

The genes are TRBV6-6 and TRBJ1-3, with 8 bases matching TRBD1. J lost 4 bases, V lost 7 bases, and 6 bases had no gene match. Germline CDR1 and CDR2: MNHNY and SVGAGI (reference sequence). The CDR3 is 14 residues long. CDR3 loop: CASNLGQGGNTIYF. The DNA of the CDR3 is TGTGCCAGCAACCTCGGACAGGGAGGAAACACCATATATTTT.

The V and J genes are TRBV5-1 and TRBJ2-1; tentative D call: TRBD1 (6 bases). Trimming removed 0 bases at V and 7 bases at J, with 11 bases between. CDR3 length: 14 amino acids. Per germline, CDR1 SGHRS and CDR2 YFSETQ. The CDR3 DNA follows: TGCGCCAGCAGCTTGGACACAGGGTTGAATGAGCAGTTCTTC. As protein: CASSLDTGLNEQFF.

The chain recombines TRBV7-9 with TRBJ2-1; weak D call: TRBD1 (5 bases). V was clipped by 0 bases and J by 10 bases, with 13 bases between them. This CDR3 has 14 amino acids. CDR1 is SEHNR, CDR2 FQNEAQ, per germline (reference sequence). CDR3: CASSLAMRQGEQFF. The CDR3 bases are TGTGCCAGCAGCTTAGCGATGAGGCAGGGAGAGCAGTTCTTC.

CDR3 protein: CASSRQGADTQYF. The DNA of the CDR3 is TGTGCCAGCAGTAGACAGGGAGCAGATACGCAGTATTTT. The chain has TRBV6-4 and TRBJ2-3, with TRBD1 identical over 7 bases. J gave up 4 bases and V 5 bases, and 3 bases lay outside the gene matches. CDR1 MRHNA and CDR2 SNTAGT come from the germline V gene. This CDR3 comprises 13 residues.

This rearrangement joins TRBV4-1 to TRBJ2-7; 7 bases are shared with TRBD1. Germline V CDR1 and CDR2: MGHRA, YSYEKL. The CDR3 totals 18 residues. V gave up 3 bases and J gave up 6 bases; unmatched junction bases: 20. The CDR3, as DNA: TGCGCCAGCAGCCACCTCGTGAATGCACAGGGGATGAGAACCGAGCAGTACTTC. Translation gives CASSHLVNAQGMRTEQYF.

V gene TRBV28 combines with J gene TRBJ1-5; no definite D call. This CDR3 comprises 13 residues. Trimming left V 4 bases short and J 3 bases short, with 7 bases between. Germline V CDR1 and CDR2: MDHEN, SYDVKM. The CDR3 here is CASSSGLNQPQHF. In DNA, the CDR3 is TGTGCCAGCAGTTCAGGTCTCAATCAGCCCCAGCATTTT.

The chain uses TRBV5-4 and TRBJ2-1; D is possibly TRBD2 (5 bases). V was shortened by 1 base and J by 4 bases, with 15 bases between the two germline ends. Per the germline V gene, CDR1 is SGHNT and CDR2 is YYREEE (reference sequence). CDR3 size: 16 residues. CDR3 sequence reads: CASSLQSAAVYNEQFF. The CDR3 DNA reads TGTGCCAGCAGCTTGCAATCAGCGGCAGTATACAATGAGCAGTTCTTC.

The chain couples TRBV21-1 to TRBJ2-3; the table names TRBD1, a call not compared with the DNA. TRBV21-1 constitutes a pseudogene. The CDR3 has 14 residues. The CDR3 region is CASSKDLGADTQYF. The CDR3 nucleotides read TGTGCCAGCAGCAAAGACCTAGGGGCGGATACGCAGTATTTT.

This chain links TRBV20-1 with TRBJ2-7, with D possibly matching TRBD2 (6 bases). Trimming took off 0 bases at V and 9 bases at J, with 9 bases between the two ends. The CDR3 totals 11 residues. CDR1 and CDR2 from the germline V gene are DFQATT and SNEGSKA (reference sequence). CDR3 sequence reads: CSAREEGVQYF. CDR3 sequence (DNA): TGCAGTGCTAGAGAGGAGGGTGTGCAGTACTTC.

CDR3 sequence: CASSSPPAATDTQYF. CDR3 in DNA: TGTGCCAGCAGCTCCCCTCCGGCGGCCACAGATACGCAGTATTTT. The chain combines TRBV7-2 with TRBJ2-3; D is unresolved. Germline V gene lookup returns CDR1 SGHTA and CDR2 FQGNSA. This CDR3 is 15 amino acids long. With 4 bases removed from V and 2 bases from J, the gap between germline ends came to 13 bases.

The chain recombines TRBV27 with TRBJ2-4; 7 bases are shared with TRBD1. Germline V gene sequence: CDR1 MNHEY, CDR2 SMNVEV (reference sequence). V gave up 3 bases and J gave up 0 bases; unmatched junction bases: 5. There are 16 residues in the CDR3. The DNA for the CDR3 is TGTGCCAGCAGTTTCTGGACAGGAATAGCCAAAAACATTCAGTACTTC. Its protein is CASSFWTGIAKNIQYF.

The gene calls are TRBV5-1 and TRBJ2-6; the D gene is possibly TRBD2 (5 bases). Per the germline V gene, CDR1 is SGHRS and CDR2 is YFSETQ. Deletions cut 0 bases from V and 1 base from J, with 5 bases between. This CDR3 region has 15 residues. CDR3 protein: CASSLAGSGANVLTF. The CDR3 DNA sequence: TGCGCCAGCAGCTTGGCGGGGTCTGGGGCCAACGTCCTGACTTTC.

The chain has TRBV7-9 and TRBJ2-1; the match to TRBD2 covers 11 bases. Looked up from germline, CDR1 is SEHNR and CDR2 is FQNEAQ (reference sequence). The CDR3 sequence is 15 residues long. The junction had 10 bases not matched to a gene; V was cut back by 5 bases and J by 10 bases. CDR3 nucleotides: TGTGCCAGCAGCCCCATAGCGGGAGGGCCTTGGGAGCAGTTCTTC. Residues: CASSPIAGGPWEQFF.

For this clone: The sample carries other DNA sequences with the same CDR3. This rearrangement joins TRBV3-1 (or the pseudogene TRBV3-2) to TRBJ1-2, with a weak D call TRBD1 (5 bases). This CDR3 comprises 13 residues. The V gene's germline CDR1 is LGHDT and CDR2 YNNKEL (reference sequence). V lost 0 bases to trimming and J lost 4 bases, with 6 bases between them. This chain's CDR3 is CASSQDRVYGYTF. CDR3 DNA: TGTGCCAGCAGCCAAGACAGGGTCTATGGCTACACCTTC.

The chain joins TRBV2 to TRBJ1-1; D is perhaps TRBD1 (5 bases). Trimming shortened V by 4 bases and J by 4 bases, and 13 bases separated the two germline ends. Germline-derived CDR1 and CDR2 are SNHLY and FYNNEI. The CDR3 length is 14 residues. CDR3 loop: CASSAIRVITEAFF. DNA for the CDR3: TGTGCCAGCAGTGCTATCAGGGTAATCACTGAAGCTTTCTTT.

This clone was seen a single time. V is TRBV7-3 and J is TRBJ2-3; D uncertain. V gave up 5 bases and J gave up 0 bases, with 15 bases separating them. The CDR3 length is 16 residues. Germline lookup yields CDR1 SGHTA and CDR2 FQGTGA. CDR3 protein: CASSAEPGVSTDTQYF. CDR3 nucleotides: TGTGCCAGCAGCGCTGAGCCGGGTGTTAGCACAGATACGCAGTATTTT.

In its sample, this clone was seen a few times. As DNA, the CDR3 is TGCAGCGTTGAGGGGAGGACTGAAGCTTTCTTT. The encoded protein is CSVEGRTEAFF. The chain joins TRBV29-1 to TRBJ1-1, with D unclear. Trimming took 3 bases from V and 5 from J, leaving 7 bases between them. This CDR3 is built from 11 residues. Germline CDR1 and CDR2: SQVTM and ANQGSEA.

This clone is a singleton in its sample. The V gene is TRBV4-3, the J gene TRBJ2-2, with TRBD2 matching over 10 bases. Trimming at V came to 5 bases and at J to 5 bases, leaving 8 bases not matched to a gene. CDR3 length: 16 residues. Germline CDR1 and CDR2: LGHNA and YSLEER. The CDR3 sequence is CASSFSGGLGTGELFF. For the CDR3, the DNA is TGCGCCAGCAGCTTTAGCGGGGGGCTTGGGACCGGGGAGCTGTTTTTT.